This TCR beta chain was sequenced in a study of OX40 agonist ivuxolimab in advanced cancers. Study-level background: Ivuxolimab, which is an agonistic anti-OX40 (CD134) antibody, was administered to the patients. Ivuxolimab was administered intravenously to patients at 0.01 to 10 mg/kg every 2 weeks. Past anti-PD-1, anti-PD-L1 or anti-CTLA-4 therapy was accepted, and roughly 40% had received some.

This clone has only a few counts. Its specificity is unknown. Sequencing was performed with immunoSEQ multiplex PCR; in TCRdb, only in-frame clones are kept and a portion is missing. Of around 83,000 clones in the sample, about 91% were seen once. Germline values: CDR1 LGHNA, CDR2 YSLEER. The CDR3 spans 16 residues. The trim removed 4 bases at V and 4 bases at J, leaving 10 bases unmatched. Findings of the study overall: Relative to CD4+, CD8+ T cells held more expanded clones on average.

The TCR sequence derives from an adult with an advanced solid tumor such as melanoma, head and neck, liver or kidney cancer. V gene TRBV4-3 combines with J gene TRBJ2-1, with 7 bases lining up with TRBD1. The specimen was CD4+ or CD8+ T cells sorted from blood, collected in a trial of the OX40 agonist ivuxolimab. In DNA form, the CDR3 reads TGCGCCAGCAGCCTCCGATGGGACAGCTTATACAATGAGCAGTTCTTC. Its protein is CASSLRWDSLYNEQFF.